The rows below give T cell receptor beta chains drawn from one sample of a study of T cell responses to AZD1222 COVID-19 vaccine. The assay was immunoSEQ multiplex PCR, and TCRdb's table has in-frame clones only and misses some. The sample includes roughly 150,000 clones, around 92% of them seen just once. The input for sequencing was peripheral blood, taken on day 0 of AZD1222 vaccination. The receptors here all came from an adult in good health. Each CDR3 is given with its conserved first and last residue. D genes are given only for firm matches. Clone sizes are given selectively: once, few, many, or a class where the clone is expanded.

d_call j_call clone_size v_call cdr3_aa cdr3_nt
TRBD1 TRBJ2-1 . TRBV7-3 CASSLPAGQAKNEQFF TGTGCCAGCAGCTTACCTGCGGGACAGGCTAAAAATGAGCAGTTCTTC
TRBD2 TRBJ2-7 . TRBV14 CASSNVLGGRRYEQYF TGTGCCAGCAGCAACGTCCTGGGCGGGAGGAGGTACGAGCAGTACTTC
TRBD2 TRBJ2-1 . TRBV2 CASRKAGEWNEQFF TGTGCCAGCAGGAAAGCGGGAGAGTGGAATGAGCAGTTCTTC
. TRBJ2-5 . TRBV6-1 CASSEPPGAQYF TGTGCCAGCAGTGAACCCCCGGGGGCCCAGTACTTC
. TRBJ1-2 . TRBV6-2/TRBV6-3 CASSYATSRPANYGYTF TGTGCCAGCAGTTACGCTACCTCGAGGCCGGCTAACTATGGCTACACCTTC
. TRBJ1-1 . TRBV28 CASSPWALNTEAFF TGTGCCAGCAGTCCCTGGGCATTGAACACTGAAGCTTTCTTT
. TRBJ1-4 once TRBV5-5 CASSSIQTGTTTNEKLFF TGTGCCAGCAGCTCGATCCAGACGGGTACAACAACTAATGAAAAACTGTTTTTT
. TRBJ2-5 . TRBV6-5 CASSQGAGIRETQYF TGTGCCAGCAGCCAAGGTGCAGGGATCCGGGAGACCCAGTACTTC
. TRBJ2-7 . TRBV19 CASSIEDRFYEQYF TGTGCCAGTAGTATAGAGGACCGCTTCTACGAGCAGTACTTC
. TRBJ1-3 . TRBV6-5 CASGTGPSGNTIYF TGTGCCAGCGGAACAGGACCCTCTGGAAACACCATATATTTT
. TRBJ1-5 few TRBV19 CASSWTEPGQPQHF TGTGCCAGTAGCTGGACCGAGCCGGGGCAGCCCCAGCATTTT
. TRBJ2-5 . TRBV12-5 CASGLGPLGHIEKTQYF TGTGCTAGTGGTTTGGGACCGTTAGGACATATCGAGAAGACCCAGTACTTC
. TRBJ2-7 . TRBV6-5 CASGSYEQYF TGTGCCAGTGGATCCTACGAGCAGTACTTC
TRBD2 TRBJ2-3 medium-sized TRBV6-2/TRBV6-3 CASSLTSGSTDTQYF TGTGCCAGCAGTTTGACTAGCGGGAGCACAGATACGCAGTATTTT
. TRBJ1-5 . TRBV7-8 CASSLAPLGDIQPQHF TGTGCCAGCAGCTTGGCCCCCCTGGGGGACATTCAGCCCCAGCATTTT
. TRBJ2-1 . TRBV12-2 CASRSSAGSGAGEYNEQFF TGTGCAAGTCGCTCCTCCGCGGGGTCCGGTGCGGGGGAATACAATGAGCAGTTCTTC
TRBD1 TRBJ1-4 once TRBV28 CASSFRGPPQLNEKLFF TGTGCCAGCAGCTTCAGGGGGCCCCCCCAGCTTAATGAAAAACTGTTTTTT
. TRBJ1-3 . TRBV28 CASSYLWYQGSSGNTIYF TGTGCCAGCAGTTACCTGTGGTACCAGGGCTCGTCTGGAAACACCATATATTTT
. TRBJ1-2 . TRBV27 CASSLSRYYGYTF TGTGCCAGCAGTTTAAGCCGATACTATGGCTACACCTTC
. TRBJ2-7 . TRBV6-5 CASTRTGSYEQYF TGTGCCAGCACAAGAACAGGGTCCTACGAGCAGTACTTC
TRBD2 TRBJ2-7 . TRBV5-4 CASSLAWRGGHDEQYF TGTGCCAGCAGCTTGGCCTGGCGGGGGGGCCACGACGAGCAGTACTTC
. TRBJ2-7 once TRBV6-1 CASSEGQGSSYEQYF TGTGCCAGCAGTGAAGGCCAGGGGAGCTCCTACGAGCAGTACTTC
. TRBJ1-2 . TRBV2 CASSGYRERGYTF TGTGCCAGCAGTGGGTACAGGGAACGTGGCTACACCTTC
. TRBJ2-7 many TRBV19 CASSILGEQYF TGTGCCAGTAGTATTTTGGGCGAGCAGTACTTC
. TRBJ2-5 . TRBV5-4 CASSLRQIQETQYF TGTGCCAGCAGCTTGAGACAGATCCAAGAGACCCAGTACTTC
TRBD1 TRBJ2-1 . TRBV7-6 CASSLGAGTGLQEQFF TGTGCCAGCAGCTTAGGAGCTGGGACAGGGTTACAGGAGCAGTTCTTC
TRBD1 TRBJ1-1 . TRBV4-1 CASSQGGQVKRYAEAFF TGCGCCAGCAGCCAAGGGGGACAGGTTAAAAGATACGCTGAAGCTTTCTTT
. TRBJ2-7 . TRBV28 CASRGPGPYEQYF TGTGCCAGCAGGGGCCCAGGTCCCTACGAGCAGTACTTC
. TRBJ1-3 . TRBV7-6 CASSDAGRAQPSGNTIYF TGTGCCAGCAGTGACGCGGGAAGGGCCCAACCCTCTGGAAACACCATATATTTT
. TRBJ1-3 . TRBV6-5 CASRNSGNTIYF TGTGCCAGCAGAAACTCTGGAAACACCATATATTTT
. TRBJ1-6 . TRBV5-6 CASSLDRAYNSPLHF TGTGCCAGCAGCTTGGACAGGGCTTATAATTCACCCCTCCACTTT
TRBD2 TRBJ2-1 . TRBV6-1 CASSEALRGGADNEQFF TGTGCCAGCAGTGAAGCTTTGCGGGGGGGGGCCGACAATGAGCAGTTCTTC
TRBD1 TRBJ1-1 . TRBV6-5 CASSTTNRGRAEAFF TGTGCCAGCAGTACAACTAACAGGGGAAGGGCTGAAGCTTTCTTT
TRBD2 TRBJ2-1 . TRBV6-5 CASTVTSGGAGEQFF TGTGCCAGCACTGTGACTAGCGGGGGGGCCGGTGAGCAGTTCTTC
TRBD1 TRBJ2-6 . TRBV11-3 CASSLGQGVTGANVLTF TGTGCCAGCAGCTTGGGACAGGGGGTAACTGGGGCCAACGTCCTGACTTTC
TRBD1 TRBJ1-3 . TRBV7-8 CASSLWTGATIFSGNTIYF TGTGCCAGCAGCCTATGGACAGGGGCCACCATTTTCTCTGGAAACACCATATATTTT
TRBD2 TRBJ2-1 . TRBV28 CASSFSPLASGKGYIWNEQFF TGTGCCAGCAGTTTTTCCCCCTTAGCTAGCGGGAAGGGATACATTTGGAATGAGCAGTTCTTC
. TRBJ2-1 . TRBV5-5 CASSLASEFNYNEQFF TGTGCCAGCAGCTTGGCGTCGGAGTTTAACTACAATGAGCAGTTCTTC
. TRBJ1-2 . TRBV6-6 CASSTKSGSYTF TGTGCCAGCAGTACGAAGTCCGGAAGCTACACCTTC
TRBD1 TRBJ1-4 . TRBV29-1 CSVAGGDEKLFF TGCAGCGTTGCAGGGGGCGATGAAAAACTGTTTTTT
. TRBJ2-1 . TRBV4-3 CARPGDGLSYNEQFF TGCGCCAGGCCGGGGGACGGACTCTCCTACAATGAGCAGTTCTTC
. TRBJ1-1 . TRBV7-2 CASSPPGGNTEAFF TGTGCCAGCAGCCCCCCCGGCGGGAACACTGAAGCTTTCTTT
TRBD1 TRBJ2-5 . TRBV27 CASSLSVWDRQETQYF TGTGCCAGCAGTTTATCCGTCTGGGACAGACAAGAGACCCAGTACTTC
. TRBJ2-5 . TRBV28 CASSLPGQETQYF TGTGCCAGCAGTTTACCCGGGCAAGAGACCCAGTACTTC
. TRBJ1-2 . TRBV21-1 CASSNDQGANEIYGYTF TGTGCCAGCAGCAATGATCAGGGGGCGAATGAAATCTATGGCTACACCTTC
TRBD2 TRBJ2-7 . TRBV5-8 CASSSRLAGVRSYEQYF TGTGCCAGCAGCTCCCGACTAGCGGGGGTCCGTTCCTACGAGCAGTACTTC
. TRBJ1-5 . TRBV30 CAWRRGNQPQHF TGTGCCTGGAGACGGGGCAATCAGCCCCAGCATTTT
. TRBJ2-5 . TRBV6-1 CASSDPWTETQYF TGTGCCAGCAGTGACCCCTGGACGGAGACCCAGTACTTC
TRBD1 TRBJ1-2 . TRBV6-6 CASSLTGNGYTF TGTGCCAGCAGCCTGACAGGGAATGGCTACACCTTC
TRBD1 TRBJ2-7 . TRBV27 CASTRQGVAYEQYF TGTGCCAGCACTAGACAGGGGGTTGCCTACGAGCAGTACTTC
. TRBJ2-2 . TRBV13 CASSVRDLGTGELFF TGTGCCAGCAGCGTCCGGGACTTGGGGACCGGGGAGCTGTTTTTT
. TRBJ1-2 . TRBV6-5 CASRGGDYGYTF TGTGCCAGCAGAGGAGGAGACTATGGCTACACCTTC
. TRBJ1-2 . TRBV11-2 CASSGSTGKDGYTF TGTGCCAGCAGCGGGAGCACAGGGAAGGATGGCTACACCTTC
TRBD2 TRBJ2-5 . TRBV19 CASSSGGGGPQETQYF TGTGCCAGCTCGTCTGGGGGCGGGGGGCCCCAAGAGACCCAGTACTTC
. TRBJ1-2 . TRBV27 CASSLQGINYGYTF TGTGCCAGCAGTTTACAAGGGATTAACTATGGCTACACCTTC
. TRBJ2-3 . TRBV7-9 CASSLAVSGGGTDTQYF TGTGCCAGCAGCTTAGCGGTGTCGGGGGGCGGCACAGATACGCAGTATTTT
TRBD1 TRBJ1-1 . TRBV30 CAWTRTGKRNTEAFF TGTGCCTGGACGCGGACAGGGAAGAGGAACACTGAAGCTTTCTTT
. TRBJ2-7 . TRBV6-5 CASRSYPGVYEQYF TGTGCCAGCAGGTCCTATCCAGGGGTCTACGAGCAGTACTTC
TRBD1 TRBJ2-5 . TRBV7-2 CASSHGQGLQETQYF TGTGCCAGCAGCCACGGACAGGGTCTACAAGAGACCCAGTACTTC